The 8 T cell receptor beta chains reported below all come from one sample, sequenced in a study of shared clonotypes between healthy human individuals. The assay was immunoSEQ multiplex PCR, and TCRdb's table has in-frame clones only and misses some. The data show some 500,000 clones, over 60% seen once. What was sequenced was PBMCs. The receptor source for this set is a woman in her 40s in good health. Some clones in this sample may be carry-over from other donors' samples.

This chain joins TRBV18 and TRBJ1-1, with D tentatively TRBD1 (6 bases). CDR1 and CDR2 (germline): KGHSH, LQKENI. Between the trimmed V and J ends, which lost 2 bases and 1 base, there was a span of 17 bases. This CDR3 has 17 residues. CDR3 sequence: CASSPYQVGAPNTEAFF. For the CDR3, the DNA is TGTGCCAGCTCACCATACCAGGTGGGGGCGCCGAACACTGAAGCTTTCTTT.

The rearrangement joins TRBV7-8 to TRBJ2-5; D remains ambiguous. The germline gives CDR1 SGHVS, CDR2 FQNEAQ. The CDR3 extends over 10 amino acids. The germline V and J ends were trimmed by 1 base and 6 bases, with 0 bases remaining between them. The CDR3 sequence is CASSLETQYF. The DNA for the CDR3 is TGTGCCAGCAGCTTAGAGACCCAGTACTTC. Drawing the rest from reference TRBV7-8 and TRBJ2-5, the complete variable domain is GAGVSQSPRYKVAKRGQDVALRCDPISGHVSLFWYQQALGQGPEFLTYFQNEAQLDKSGLPSDRFFAERPEGSVSTLKIQRTQQEDSAVYLCASSLETQYFGPGTRLLVL.

The chain uses TRBV11-2 and TRBJ2-7, with 9 nucleotides matching TRBD1. V lost 6 bases, J lost 1 base, and 4 bases stayed unmatched. This CDR3 spans 14 amino acids. CDR1 is SGHAT and CDR2 is FQNNGV in the germline V gene. This CDR3 is CASSQDRGSYEQYF. In DNA form, the CDR3 reads TGTGCCAGCAGTCAAGACAGGGGGTCCTACGAGCAGTACTTC.

The genes are TRBV7-2 and TRBJ1-2, with TRBD1 identical over 9 bases. Germline loops: CDR1 SGHTA, CDR2 FQGNSA. CDR3 size: 18 residues. V trimming: 5 bases; J trimming: 4 bases; junction bases outside the gene matches: 17. In nucleotides, the CDR3 is TGTGCCAGCAGCCCCGGGACAGGGTTGGGTCTAATAAGCTATGGCTACACCTTC. It translates to CASSPGTGLGLISYGYTF.

V gene TRBV9 combines with J gene TRBJ2-7; D perhaps matches TRBD2 (6 bases). CDR3 length equals 15 residues. V lost 4 bases and J 5 bases, leaving 19 bases between the germline ends. The germline CDR1 and CDR2 sequences are SGDLS and YYNGEE. The CDR3 DNA sequence: TGTGCCAGCAGCACCCTTGGAGCGGGCGGGAACGAGCAGTACTTC. As protein: CASSTLGAGGNEQYF.

The CDR3 DNA sequence: TGTGCCAGCAGCGTAGACGCGGGAGAGTACAATGAGCAGTTCTTC. It specifies CASSVDAGEYNEQFF. The chain joins TRBV9 to TRBJ2-1; 7 bases map to TRBD2. This CDR3 has 15 amino acids. The V segment lost 0 bases and the J segment 4 bases; nucleotides outside the gene matches: 4. CDR1 and CDR2 from the germline V gene are SGDLS and YYNGEE. Full variable domain (outside the CDR3, taken from reference TRBV9 and TRBJ2-1): DSGVTQTPKHLITATGQRVTLRCSPRSGDLSVYWYQQSLDQGLQFLIQYYNGEERAKGNILERFSAQQFPDLHSELNLSSLELGDSALYFCASSVDAGEYNEQFFGPGTRLTVL.

The CDR3 DNA sequence: TGCGCCAGCAGCCAAGATTTAAGGGGTGATTCCTACAATGAGCAGTTCTTC. It encodes CASSQDLRGDSYNEQFF. The genes are TRBV4-3 and TRBJ2-1, with D possibly TRBD1 on 5 matching bases. V shed 0 bases and J shed 1 base, with 13 bases lying between them. Per the germline V gene, CDR1 is LGHNA and CDR2 is YSLEER. The CDR3 spans 17 residues.

The V gene is TRBV19, the J gene TRBJ2-2, with D unresolved. With 7 bases removed from V and 4 bases from J, the gap between germline ends came to 7 bases. This CDR3 region has 12 residues. CDR1 LNHDA and CDR2 SQIVND come from the germline V gene (reference sequence). In DNA, the CDR3 is TGTGCCAGTACCCAGATCACCGGGGAGCTGTTTTTT. Amino acids: CASTQITGELFF.